This T cell receptor (beta chain) was recorded in a study of CD8+ T cells in alopecia areata. Study-wide results and caveats: Tofacitinib produced a significant decrease in scalp clonality and in expanded CD8+ clones among the top 100.

The treatment: oral pan-JAK inhibitor, 5-10 mg twice daily. Both peripheral blood and punch biopsies of lesional scalp skin were obtained from patients who had alopecia areata. Turning to this clone: Its antigen is unidentified.

This CDR3 region has 16 residues. V lost 0 bases and J lost 7, with 18 bases in between. Germline-derived CDR1 and CDR2 are GTSNPN and SVGIG (reference sequence). Extraction and reverse transcription of RNA yielded cDNA as the sequencing template. Some clones are missing from TCRdb's copy, which holds only in-frame ones; the method was immunoSEQ multiplex PCR. Of about 220,000 clones listed, around three fifths are singletons. The TCR originated in a human donor with alopecia areata. V usage is TRBV30 and J usage is TRBJ1-4; unclear D gene. The specimen comprised CD4+ T cells sorted from blood, sampled at week 4, from a patient treated with tofacitinib. The CDR3 DNA reads as TGTGCCTGGAGTGTATATGCGGCAGGTCAACGTGAAAAACTGTTTTTT. Translating it yields CAWSVYAAGQREKLFF.